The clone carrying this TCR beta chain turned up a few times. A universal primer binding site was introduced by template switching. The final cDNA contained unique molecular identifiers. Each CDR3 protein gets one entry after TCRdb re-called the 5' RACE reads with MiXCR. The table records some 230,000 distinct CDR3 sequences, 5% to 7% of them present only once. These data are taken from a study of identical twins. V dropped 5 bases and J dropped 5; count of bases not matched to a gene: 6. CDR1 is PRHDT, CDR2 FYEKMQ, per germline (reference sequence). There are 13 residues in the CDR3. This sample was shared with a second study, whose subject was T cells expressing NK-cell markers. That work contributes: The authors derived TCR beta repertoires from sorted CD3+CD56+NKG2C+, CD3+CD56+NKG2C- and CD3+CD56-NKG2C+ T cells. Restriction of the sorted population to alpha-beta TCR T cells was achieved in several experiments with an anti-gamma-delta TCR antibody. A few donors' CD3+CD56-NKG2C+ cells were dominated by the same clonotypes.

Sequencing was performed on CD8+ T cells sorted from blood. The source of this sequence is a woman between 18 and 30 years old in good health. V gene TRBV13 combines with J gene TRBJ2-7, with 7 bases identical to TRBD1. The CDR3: CASSAYGTDEQYF. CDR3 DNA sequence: TGTGCCAGCAGCGCCTACGGGACAGACGAGCAGTACTTC.